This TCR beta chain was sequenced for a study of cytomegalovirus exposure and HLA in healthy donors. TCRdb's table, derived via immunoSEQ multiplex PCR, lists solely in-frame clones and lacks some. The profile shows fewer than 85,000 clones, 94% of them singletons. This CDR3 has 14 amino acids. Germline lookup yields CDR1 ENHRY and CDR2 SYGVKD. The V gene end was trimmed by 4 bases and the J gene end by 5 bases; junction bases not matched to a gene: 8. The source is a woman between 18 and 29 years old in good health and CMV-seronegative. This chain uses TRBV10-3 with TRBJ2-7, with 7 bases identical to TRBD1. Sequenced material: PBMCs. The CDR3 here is CAISGQTGNDEQYF. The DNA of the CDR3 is TGTGCCATCAGTGGTCAGACAGGGAACGACGAGCAGTACTTC.